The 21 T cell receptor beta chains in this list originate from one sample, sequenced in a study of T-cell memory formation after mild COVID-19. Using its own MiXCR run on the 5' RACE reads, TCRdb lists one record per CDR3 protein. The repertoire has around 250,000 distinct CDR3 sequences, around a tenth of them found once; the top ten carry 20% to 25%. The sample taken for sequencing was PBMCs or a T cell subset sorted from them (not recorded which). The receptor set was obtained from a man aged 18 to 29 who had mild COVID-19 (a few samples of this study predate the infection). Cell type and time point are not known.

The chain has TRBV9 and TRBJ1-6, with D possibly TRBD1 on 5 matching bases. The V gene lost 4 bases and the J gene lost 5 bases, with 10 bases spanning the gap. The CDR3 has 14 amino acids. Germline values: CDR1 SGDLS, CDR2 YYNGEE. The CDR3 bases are TGTGCCAGCAGCACCGGGGGGGATAATTCACCCCTCCACTTT. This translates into CASSTGGDNSPLHF.

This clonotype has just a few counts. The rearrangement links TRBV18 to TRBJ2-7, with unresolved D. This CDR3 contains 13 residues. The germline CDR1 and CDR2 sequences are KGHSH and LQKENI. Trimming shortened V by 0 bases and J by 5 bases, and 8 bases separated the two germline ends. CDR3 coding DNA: TGTGCCAGCTCACCACCTACATTCCACGAGCAGTACTTC. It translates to CASSPPTFHEQYF.

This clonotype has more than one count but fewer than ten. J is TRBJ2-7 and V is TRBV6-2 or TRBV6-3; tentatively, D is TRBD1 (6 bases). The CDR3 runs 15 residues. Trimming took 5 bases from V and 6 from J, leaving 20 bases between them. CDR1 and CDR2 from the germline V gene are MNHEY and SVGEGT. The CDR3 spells CASSTLTGLRGEQYF. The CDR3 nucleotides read TGTGCCAGCAGTACCTTAACAGGGTTAAGGGGCGAGCAGTACTTC.

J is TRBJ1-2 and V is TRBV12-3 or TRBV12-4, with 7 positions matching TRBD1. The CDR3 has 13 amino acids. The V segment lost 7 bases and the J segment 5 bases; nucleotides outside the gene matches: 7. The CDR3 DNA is TGTGCCAGCACCACAGGGGAAGGGTATGGCTACACCTTC. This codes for CASTTGEGYGYTF.

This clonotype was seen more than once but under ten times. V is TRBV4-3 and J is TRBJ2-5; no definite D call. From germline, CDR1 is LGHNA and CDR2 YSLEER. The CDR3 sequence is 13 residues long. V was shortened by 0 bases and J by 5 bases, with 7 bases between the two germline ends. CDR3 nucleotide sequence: TGCGCCAGCAGCCAAGAGAATTGGGAGACCCAGTACTTC. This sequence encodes CASSQENWETQYF.

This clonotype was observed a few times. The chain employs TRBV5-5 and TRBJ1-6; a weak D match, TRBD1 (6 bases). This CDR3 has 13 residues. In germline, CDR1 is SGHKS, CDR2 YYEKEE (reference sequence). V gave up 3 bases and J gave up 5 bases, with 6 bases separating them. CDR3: CASSWDNNSPLHF. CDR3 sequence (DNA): TGTGCCAGCAGCTGGGACAATAATTCACCCCTCCACTTT.

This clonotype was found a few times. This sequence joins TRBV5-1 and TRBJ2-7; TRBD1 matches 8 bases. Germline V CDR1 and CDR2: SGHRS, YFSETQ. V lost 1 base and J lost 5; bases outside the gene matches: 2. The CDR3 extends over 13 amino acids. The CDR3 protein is CASSLPDRDEQYF. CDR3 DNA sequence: TGCGCCAGCAGCTTGCCGGACAGGGACGAGCAGTACTTC.

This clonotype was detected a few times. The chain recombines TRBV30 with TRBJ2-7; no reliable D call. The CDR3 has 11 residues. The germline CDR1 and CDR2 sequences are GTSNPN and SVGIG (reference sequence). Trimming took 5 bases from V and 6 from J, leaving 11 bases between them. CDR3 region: CAWRAFGEQYF. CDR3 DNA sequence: TGTGCCTGGCGGGCTTTCGGCGAGCAGTACTTC.

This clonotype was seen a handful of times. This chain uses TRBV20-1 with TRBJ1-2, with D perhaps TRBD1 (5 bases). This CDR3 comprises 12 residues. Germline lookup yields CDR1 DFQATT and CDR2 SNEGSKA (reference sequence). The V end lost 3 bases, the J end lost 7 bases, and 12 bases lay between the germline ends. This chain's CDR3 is CSARGLGIGYTF. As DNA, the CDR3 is TGCAGTGCTAGGGGGCTGGGTATTGGCTACACCTTC.

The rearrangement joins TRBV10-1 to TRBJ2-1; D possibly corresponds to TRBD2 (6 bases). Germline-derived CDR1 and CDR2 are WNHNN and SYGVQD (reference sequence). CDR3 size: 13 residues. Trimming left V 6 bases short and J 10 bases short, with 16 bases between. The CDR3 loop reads CASSQEGLREQFF. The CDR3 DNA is TGCGCCAGCAGCCAGGAGGGTTTGCGCGAGCAGTTCTTC.

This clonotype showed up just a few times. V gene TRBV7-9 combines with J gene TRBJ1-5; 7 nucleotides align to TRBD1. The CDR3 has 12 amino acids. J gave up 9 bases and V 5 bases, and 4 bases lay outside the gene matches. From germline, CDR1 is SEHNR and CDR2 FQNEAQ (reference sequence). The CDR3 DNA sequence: TGTGCCAGCAGCCAACAGGGGCGGCCCCAGCATTTT. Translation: CASSQQGRPQHF.

The CDR3 region is CASSPPPRAHHQNTGELFF. The CDR3 DNA reads TGTGCCAGCAGTCCACCCCCCCGGGCCCACCATCAGAACACCGGGGAGCTGTTTTTT. The chain has TRBV28 and TRBJ2-2, with D unresolved. This CDR3 has 19 amino acids. Germline CDR1 is MDHEN and CDR2 is SYDVKM. Deletions cut 5 bases from V and 1 base from J, with 23 bases between.

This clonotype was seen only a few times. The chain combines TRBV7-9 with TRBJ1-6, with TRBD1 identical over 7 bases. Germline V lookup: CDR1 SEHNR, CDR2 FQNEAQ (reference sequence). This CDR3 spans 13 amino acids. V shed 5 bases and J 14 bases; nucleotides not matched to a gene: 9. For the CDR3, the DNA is TGTGCCAGCAGCCCAAGCACCACAGGGGCCCTCCACTTT. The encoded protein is CASSPSTTGALHF.

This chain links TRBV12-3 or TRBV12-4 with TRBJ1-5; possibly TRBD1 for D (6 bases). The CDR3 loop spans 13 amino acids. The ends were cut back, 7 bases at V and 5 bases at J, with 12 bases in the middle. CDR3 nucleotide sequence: TGTGCCAGCACATGGACAGTTGATCAGCCCCAGCATTTT. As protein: CASTWTVDQPQHF.

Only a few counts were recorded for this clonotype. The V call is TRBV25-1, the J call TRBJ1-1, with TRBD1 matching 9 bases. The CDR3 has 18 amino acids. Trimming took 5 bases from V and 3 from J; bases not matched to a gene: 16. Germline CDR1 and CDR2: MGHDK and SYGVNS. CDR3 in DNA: TGTGCCAGCAGTCCTCAGCTGGGGACAGGGACCCCGGACACTGAAGCTTTCTTT. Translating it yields CASSPQLGTGTPDTEAFF.

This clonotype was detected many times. CDR3 sequence reads: CASSPRSSGSGGETQYF. Here the CDR3 DNA reads TGCGCCAGCAGCCCCAGATCTTCAGGCAGCGGAGGAGAGACCCAGTACTTC. The chain uses TRBV4-1 and TRBJ2-5; the D gene is possibly TRBD2 (5 bases). Germline lookup yields CDR1 MGHRA and CDR2 YSYEKL. The CDR3 sequence is 17 residues long. V shed 4 bases and J shed 4 bases, with 22 bases lying between them.

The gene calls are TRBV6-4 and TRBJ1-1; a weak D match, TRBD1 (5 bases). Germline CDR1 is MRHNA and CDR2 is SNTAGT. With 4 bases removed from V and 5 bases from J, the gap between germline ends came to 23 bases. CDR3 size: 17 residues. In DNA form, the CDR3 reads TGTGCCAGCAGTGCTCGTCCTTTGGGGCGCGGAGGAACTGAAGCTTTCTTT. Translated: CASSARPLGRGGTEAFF.

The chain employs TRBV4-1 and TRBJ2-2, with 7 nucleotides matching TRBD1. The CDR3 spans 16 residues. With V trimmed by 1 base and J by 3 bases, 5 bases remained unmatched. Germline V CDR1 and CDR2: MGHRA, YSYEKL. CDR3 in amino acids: CASSQVTGTDTGELFF. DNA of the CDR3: TGCGCCAGCAGCCAAGTGACCGGGACAGACACCGGGGAGCTGTTTTTT.

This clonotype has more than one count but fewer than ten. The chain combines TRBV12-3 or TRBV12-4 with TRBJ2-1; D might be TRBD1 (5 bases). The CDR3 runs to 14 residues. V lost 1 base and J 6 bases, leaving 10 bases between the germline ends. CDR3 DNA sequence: TGTGCCAGCAGTTTAGACAGGCAGCTCAATGAGCAGTTCTTC. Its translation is CASSLDRQLNEQFF.

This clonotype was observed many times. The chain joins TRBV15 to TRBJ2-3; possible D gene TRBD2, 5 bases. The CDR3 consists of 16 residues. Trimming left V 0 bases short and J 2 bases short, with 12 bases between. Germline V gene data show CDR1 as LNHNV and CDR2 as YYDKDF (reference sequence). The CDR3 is CATSRDEGRVTDTQYF. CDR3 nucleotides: TGTGCCACCAGCAGAGATGAAGGGAGAGTCACAGATACGCAGTATTTT.

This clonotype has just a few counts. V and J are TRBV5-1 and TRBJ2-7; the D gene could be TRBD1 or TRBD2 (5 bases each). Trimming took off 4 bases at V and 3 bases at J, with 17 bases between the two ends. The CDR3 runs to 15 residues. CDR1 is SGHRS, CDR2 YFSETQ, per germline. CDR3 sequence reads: CASSPGASTNYEQYF. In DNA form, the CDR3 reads TGCGCCAGCAGCCCCGGGGCTAGCACCAACTACGAGCAGTACTTC.